Only a few counts were recorded for the clone carrying this T cell receptor (beta chain). Its antigen is still unknown. This CDR3 region has 20 residues. From germline, CDR1 is MNHNS and CDR2 SASEGT. V gave up 0 bases and J gave up 1 base; unmatched junction bases: 13. The data belong to a study of beta chain features in type 1 diabetes. Overall study findings and caveats: Sampled from patients, naive, central memory and Treg TCRB repertoires appeared more similar than those sampled from healthy donors. PCR, the amplification step, might favor shorter templates, equally in patients and controls. Moderate but significant shortening of TCRB CDR3s was recorded in all four CD4+ subsets from Type 1 diabetes patients.

The authors reverse transcribed all of the isolated RNA, so sequencing captured expressed TCRB transcripts. Profiled with immunoSEQ multiplex PCR; TCRdb holds only in-frame clones, not every one. The profile covers under 150,000 clones, with 9% appearing a single time and 0.65% to 0.75% taken by the ten largest. Each of the CD4+ naive, central memory, regulatory and stem cell-like memory populations was sorted via CD45RO/CCR7/CD25/CD127/CD95/CD27. Each of the sorted populations had a purity greater than 95%. Specimen: central memory CD4+ T cells from blood. This sequence was found in a man aged 30-40 years with type 1 diabetes. The V gene is TRBV6-1, the J gene TRBJ2-3; 10 positions agree with TRBD2. The CDR3 spells CASSEALQATSGRRTDTQYF. The DNA for the CDR3 is TGTGCCAGCAGTGAAGCGCTTCAGGCGACTAGCGGGCGTCGCACAGATACGCAGTATTTT.